The clone carrying this T cell receptor beta chain was counted only a few times. Its antigen remains unknown. TCRdb used MiXCR to reprocess the 5' RACE reads, holding one entry per CDR3 protein. The data show approximately 330,000 distinct CDR3 sequences, with about 4% seen just once and around 24% held by the top ten. The sample belongs to a study of T cells after yellow fever vaccination. Whole-study findings and limits: Peak timing came faster in the weaker secondary response, day 5 versus 15. Sorted repertoires could include abundant contaminating clonotypes from bulk cells. Reappearance after the booster was seen for most primary-vaccination clones, at 95% to 98% CD4 and 75% to 90% CD8.

This TCR came from a man aged 18 to 30 who received the YFV17D yellow fever vaccine. Sequencing was performed on PBMCs, taken 5 days after the yellow fever booster vaccination.

The CDR3 spells CASSSRGTSGGNTGELFF. CDR3 sequence (DNA): TGTGCCAGCAGCTCGAGAGGGACTAGCGGGGGGAACACCGGGGAGCTGTTTTTT. V is TRBV7-2 and J is TRBJ2-2; 14 nucleotides align to TRBD2. The germline CDR1 and CDR2 sequences are SGHTA and FQGNSA. The J segment lost 1 base and the V segment lost 4 bases, leaving 5 bases of the junction unmatched. The CDR3 is 18 residues long.